The 18 T cell receptor beta chains reported below all come from one sample, sequenced in a study of PD-1 blockade in classical Hodgkin lymphoma. Sequencing was performed with immunoSEQ multiplex PCR; in TCRdb, only in-frame clones are kept and a portion is missing. The repertoire includes under 45,000 clones, around two thirds of them detected once, and around 3% sits in the top ten. Time point of the sample: cycle 4 day 1 (C4D1), after more than 5 weeks of nivolumab. Every patient relapsed after autologous stem cell transplantation, and brentuximab vedotin exposure varied. Sequenced here: peripheral blood mononuclear cells (PBMCs), sampled before the fourth cycle of nivolumab. These receptors were taken from a human donor with classical Hodgkin lymphoma.

In DNA form, the CDR3 reads TGCGCCAGCAGCTTGGGTCGGGGGGGTGAAGAGACCCAGTACTTC. Translating it yields CASSLGRGGEETQYF. This chain connects TRBV5-1 to TRBJ2-5; 8 bases fit TRBD2. The trim removed 0 bases at V and 3 bases at J, leaving 4 bases unmatched. CDR1 and CDR2 (germline): SGHRS, YFSETQ. The CDR3 totals 15 residues.

The chain employs TRBV7-3 and TRBJ2-7; D is unresolved. V was trimmed by 1 base and J by 2 bases, leaving 6 bases between them. The CDR3 loop spans 13 amino acids. Germline CDR1 and CDR2: SGHTA and FQGTGA. The chain's CDR3 is CASSLIPTYEQYF. The CDR3 DNA is TGTGCCAGCAGCTTAATCCCCACCTACGAGCAGTACTTC.

The rearrangement uses TRBV14 and TRBJ2-5; 8 bases fit TRBD2. In germline, CDR1 is SGHDN, CDR2 FVKESK. The CDR3 length is 17 residues. Trimming took 2 bases from V and 3 from J; bases not matched to a gene: 11. This CDR3 reads CASSQPGGTRIEETQYF. The DNA of the CDR3 is TGTGCCAGCAGCCAACCGGGGGGGACGAGGATAGAAGAGACCCAGTACTTC.

CDR3 nucleotide sequence: TGTGCCAGTAGTATGGAGGGGAACTATGGCTACACCTTC. Amino acid sequence: CASSMEGNYGYTF. The gene calls are TRBV19 and TRBJ1-2, with a tentative D call TRBD1 (5 bases). This CDR3 contains 13 residues. Trimming stripped 3 bases from V and 2 bases from J, with 7 bases between. Germline CDR1 and CDR2: LNHDA and SQIVND (reference sequence).

This clone was seen a few times. V gene TRBV5-6 combines with J gene TRBJ2-7, with D perhaps matching TRBD1 (5 bases). The CDR3 is 15 residues long. Per germline, CDR1 SGHDT and CDR2 YYEEEE. V gave up 2 bases and J gave up 5 bases, with 17 bases separating them. The CDR3, as DNA: TGTGCCAGCAGCTTTCTTGGGGTAGGGGCCCACGAGCAGTACTTC. Translated, it gives CASSFLGVGAHEQYF.

This sequence joins TRBV27 and TRBJ2-7, with TRBD2 identical over 8 bases. Germline V lookup: CDR1 MNHEY, CDR2 SMNVEV (reference sequence). The CDR3 length is 15 residues. Unmatched junction bases numbered 5, after V lost 1 base and J lost 3 bases. CDR3 protein: CASSLFGGGLYEQYF. In DNA, the CDR3 is TGTGCCAGCAGTTTATTCGGCGGGGGGCTCTACGAGCAGTACTTC.

The chain couples TRBV5-1 to TRBJ2-7, with D perhaps TRBD1 (5 bases). The germline V gene encodes CDR1 SGHRS and CDR2 YFSETQ. V lost 2 bases, J lost 0 bases, and 9 bases lay in between. This CDR3 is built from 14 residues. The CDR3 DNA sequence: TGCGCCAGCAGCTTCGGCAGGGACTCCTACGAGCAGTACTTC. Its translation is CASSFGRDSYEQYF. Drawing the rest from reference TRBV5-1 and TRBJ2-7, the complete variable domain is KAGVTQTPRYLIKTRGQQVTLSCSPISGHRSVSWYQQTPGQGLQFLFEYFSETQRNKGNFPGRFSGRQFSNSRSEMNVSTLELGDSALYLCASSFGRDSYEQYFGPGTRLTVT.

The chain is built from TRBV30 and TRBJ2-7, with D tentatively TRBD2 (5 bases). Germline V gives CDR1 GTSNPN, CDR2 SVGIG (reference sequence). V was trimmed by 2 bases and J by 4 bases, leaving 12 bases between them. The CDR3 runs 13 residues. In nucleotides, the CDR3 is TGTGCCTGGAGTACAGAGGGCGGGTACGAGCAGTACTTC. It is translated as CAWSTEGGYEQYF.

This clone occurred a few times. The chain uses TRBV19 and TRBJ1-2; 8 nucleotides align to TRBD1. The CDR3 has 15 residues. Trimming removed 7 bases from V and 2 bases from J; junction bases left unmatched: 9. Germline loops: CDR1 LNHDA, CDR2 SQIVND (reference sequence). The CDR3: CASTPRTGPNYGYTF. For the CDR3, the DNA is TGTGCCAGTACCCCGAGGACAGGGCCAAACTATGGCTACACCTTC.

This clone was picked up a small number of times. The rearrangement uses TRBV10-1 and TRBJ1-5, with D perhaps TRBD1 (6 bases). Looked up from germline, CDR1 is WNHNN and CDR2 is SYGVQD (reference sequence). The CDR3 length is 13 residues. The V end was cut by 5 bases, the J end by 4 bases, with 9 bases between. Written as DNA, the CDR3 is TGCGCCAGCAGTCGGGACATTAATCAGCCCCAGCATTTT. As protein: CASSRDINQPQHF.

This clone was detected many times. The V gene is TRBV9, the J gene TRBJ2-1, with D unresolved. V gave up 3 bases and J gave up 0 bases, with 10 bases separating them. The CDR3 contains 15 residues. CDR1 is SGDLS, CDR2 YYNGEE, per germline. The CDR3 coding sequence is TGTGCCAGCAGCGGGAGCGCTAACTCCTACAATGAGCAGTTCTTC. Protein product: CASSGSANSYNEQFF.

The chain employs TRBV7-9 and TRBJ2-3, with D uncertain. In germline, CDR1 is SEHNR, CDR2 FQNEAQ (reference sequence). The CDR3 sequence is 14 residues long. Deletions cut 5 bases from V and 1 base from J, with 10 bases between. This CDR3 is CASSRTTRTDTQYF. CDR3 coding DNA: TGTGCCAGCAGCAGAACTACCCGCACAGATACGCAGTATTTT.

This clone was recorded many times. The V gene is TRBV5-8, the J gene TRBJ2-7; 10 positions agree with TRBD1. The V gene end was trimmed by 2 bases and the J gene end by 6 bases; junction bases not matched to a gene: 11. In germline, CDR1 is SGHTS, CDR2 YDEGEE. The CDR3 runs to 16 residues. The CDR3 DNA is TGTGCCAGCAGCTTTTGGGGACAGGGGAGAATACGCGAGCAGTACTTC. Amino acid sequence: CASSFWGQGRIREQYF.

The CDR3, as DNA: TGTGCCATCAGTGCAACTAGCGGTCACACCCACAGGTACTTC. It specifies CAISATSGHTHRYF. V is TRBV10-3 and J is TRBJ2-7, with 8 positions matching TRBD2. This CDR3 is 14 amino acids long. The J segment lost 12 bases and the V segment lost 4 bases, leaving 14 bases of the junction unmatched. Per the germline V gene, CDR1 is ENHRY and CDR2 is SYGVKD.

V usage is TRBV28 and J usage is TRBJ1-2; tentative D call: TRBD1 (6 bases). The germline V gene encodes CDR1 MDHEN and CDR2 SYDVKM. The CDR3 runs to 14 residues. Trimming removed 5 bases from V and 7 bases from J, with 17 bases in between. CDR3 sequence: CASSQSPEGVGYTF. Written as DNA, the CDR3 is TGTGCCAGCAGTCAGAGCCCAGAGGGGGTTGGCTACACCTTC.

V is TRBV30 and J is TRBJ2-1, with D perhaps matching TRBD1 (5 bases). V lost 1 base, J lost 10 bases, and 14 bases lay in between. The germline CDR1 and CDR2 sequences are GTSNPN and SVGIG (reference sequence). The CDR3 has 13 amino acids. CDR3 bases: TGTGCCTGGAGTGAGGGCACTTCAGGGGAGCAGTTCTTC. Translation gives CAWSEGTSGEQFF.

V usage is TRBV4-1 and J usage is TRBJ2-1; perhaps TRBD2 as D (5 bases). V lost 3 bases to trimming and J lost 6 bases, with 27 bases between them. CDR1 and CDR2 from the germline V gene are MGHRA and YSYEKL. The CDR3 totals 19 residues. CDR3 protein: CASSHFGELVWSFGNEQFF. CDR3 in DNA: TGCGCCAGCAGCCACTTCGGGGAACTGGTTTGGTCCTTCGGCAATGAGCAGTTCTTC.

The chain combines TRBV5-1 with TRBJ2-7; no reliable D call. V gave up 4 bases and J gave up 0 bases, with 5 bases separating them. The CDR3 length is 12 residues. CDR1 and CDR2 from the germline V gene are SGHRS and YFSETQ. The CDR3 DNA reads as TGCGCCAGCAGCAAACCCTCCTACGAGCAGTACTTC. This encodes CASSKPSYEQYF. The whole variable domain, remainder taken from reference TRBV5-1 and TRBJ2-7, is KAGVTQTPRYLIKTRGQQVTLSCSPISGHRSVSWYQQTPGQGLQFLFEYFSETQRNKGNFPGRFSGRQFSNSRSEMNVSTLELGDSALYLCASSKPSYEQYFGPGTRLTVT.